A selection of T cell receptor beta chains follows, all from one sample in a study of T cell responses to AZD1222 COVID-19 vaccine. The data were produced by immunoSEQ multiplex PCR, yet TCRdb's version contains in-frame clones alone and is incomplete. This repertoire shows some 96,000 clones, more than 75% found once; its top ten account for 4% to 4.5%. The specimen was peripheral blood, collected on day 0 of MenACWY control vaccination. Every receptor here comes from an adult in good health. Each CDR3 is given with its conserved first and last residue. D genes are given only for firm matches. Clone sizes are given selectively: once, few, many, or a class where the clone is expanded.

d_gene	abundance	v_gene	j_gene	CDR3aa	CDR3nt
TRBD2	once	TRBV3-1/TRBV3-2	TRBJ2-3	CASSLGLAGATDTQYF	TGTGCCAGCAGTCTGGGACTAGCGGGGGCCACAGATACGCAGTATTTT
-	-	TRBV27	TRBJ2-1	CASRAGPREQFF	TGTGCCAGCAGGGCCGGGCCTCGTGAGCAGTTCTTC
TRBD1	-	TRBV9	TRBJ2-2	CASSAPTGGFTGELFF	TGTGCCAGCAGCGCTCCTACAGGGGGCTTCACCGGGGAGCTGTTTTTT
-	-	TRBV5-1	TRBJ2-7	CASSLAGAEQYF	TGCGCCAGCAGCTTGGCCGGGGCCGAGCAGTACTTC
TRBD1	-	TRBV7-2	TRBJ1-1	CASSFGTGDGAFF	TGTGCCAGCAGCTTCGGGACAGGGGATGGGGCTTTCTTT
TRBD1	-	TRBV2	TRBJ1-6	CASSAGTGQRSPLHF	TGTGCCAGCAGCGCGGGGACAGGGCAGAGGTCACCCCTCCACTTT
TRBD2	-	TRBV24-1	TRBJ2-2	CATSDVSSGNTGELFF	TGTGCCACCAGTGATGTCTCTAGCGGGAACACCGGGGAGCTGTTTTTT
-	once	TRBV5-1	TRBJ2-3	CASSLGLADTQYF	TGCGCCAGCAGCTTGGGTTTGGCAGATACGCAGTATTTT
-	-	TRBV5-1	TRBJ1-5	CASSLEEGGNQPQHF	TGCGCCAGCAGCTTAGAGGAAGGAGGCAATCAGCCCCAGCATTTT
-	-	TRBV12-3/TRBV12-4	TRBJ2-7	CASRRERTYEQYF	TGTGCCAGCAGGAGGGAGAGAACCTACGAGCAGTACTTC
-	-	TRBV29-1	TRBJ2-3	CSVATEKDTQYF	TGCAGCGTCGCAACGGAGAAGGATACGCAGTATTTT
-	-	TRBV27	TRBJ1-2	CASGANYGYTF	TGTGCGTCGGGGGCTAACTATGGCTACACCTTC
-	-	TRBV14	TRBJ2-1	CASSQDQSSLLNEQFF	TGTGCCAGCAGCCAAGATCAGAGTAGTTTGCTCAATGAGCAGTTCTTC
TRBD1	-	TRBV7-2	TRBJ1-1	CASSAGGGGNTEAFF	TGTGCCAGCAGCGCAGGGGGAGGAGGGAACACTGAAGCTTTCTTT
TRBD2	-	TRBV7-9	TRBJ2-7	CASTQGAGVTYF	TGTGCCAGCACCCAGGGCGCGGGAGTAACGTACTTC
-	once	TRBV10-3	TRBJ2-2	CAIRDGAAGELFF	TGTGCCATCAGGGACGGCGCGGCCGGGGAGCTGTTTTTT
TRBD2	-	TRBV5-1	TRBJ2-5	CASSSGLAGGFQETQYF	TGCGCCAGCAGCTCAGGACTAGCGGGGGGGTTCCAAGAGACCCAGTACTTC
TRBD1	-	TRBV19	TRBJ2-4	CASSPRQGANIQYF	TGTGCCAGTAGTCCCCGACAGGGGGCAAACATTCAGTACTTC
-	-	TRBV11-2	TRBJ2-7	CASSTVKGSSYEQYF	TGTGCCAGCAGCACGGTGAAGGGTAGCTCCTACGAGCAGTACTTC
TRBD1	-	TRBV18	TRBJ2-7	CASSTLPGTGEEYEQYF	TGTGCCAGCTCAACCCTTCCCGGGACAGGTGAAGAATACGAGCAGTACTTC